This T cell receptor (beta chain) was captured by sequencing in a study of blood T cell repertoires in COVID-19. Looking at the study overall: Specimens from acute and convalescent COVID-19 originated in the United States, Italy and Spain. From T cells, B-cell-depleted T cells, or PBMCs came the material, which was cDNA or gDNA.

One Seattle source followed patients from active infection through their disease course. Authors' methods: How many nucleated cells were present was estimated from reference gene primer amplification. Sequenced by immunoSEQ multiplex PCR; TCRdb stores in-frame clones only, minus some. The DNA was the basis for D and trimming; V, J and clone size are from that table. The repertoire holds approximately 140,000 clones, with 88% as singletons. The CDR3 spans 16 residues. Trimming pared 1 base from V and 2 bases from J, leaving 15 bases between. Germline CDR1 LNHDA, CDR2 SQIVND (reference sequence). The clonotype comes from a human donor with COVID-19, enrolled during active disease. The donor label of this sample is uncertain. This sequence joins TRBV19 and TRBJ2-7; no reliable D call. Sequenced sample: peripheral blood. DNA for the CDR3: TGTGCCAGTAGTATAGCCTCCGTTGGTAGTCCCTACGAGCAGTACTTC. Translated, it gives CASSIASVGSPYEQYF.